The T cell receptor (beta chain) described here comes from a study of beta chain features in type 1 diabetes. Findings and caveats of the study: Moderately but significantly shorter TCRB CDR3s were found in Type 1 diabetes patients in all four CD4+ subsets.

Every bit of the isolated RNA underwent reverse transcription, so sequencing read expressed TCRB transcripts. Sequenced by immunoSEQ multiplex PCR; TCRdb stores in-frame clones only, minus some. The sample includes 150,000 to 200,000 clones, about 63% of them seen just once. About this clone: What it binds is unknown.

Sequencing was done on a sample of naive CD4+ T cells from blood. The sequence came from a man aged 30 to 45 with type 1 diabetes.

Here the CDR3 reads CACAGASTDTQYF. Here the CDR3 DNA reads TGTGCCTGCGCGGGGGCTAGCACAGATACGCAGTATTTT. This sequence joins TRBV30 and TRBJ2-3; D might be TRBD2 (7 bases). The V and J ends lost 6 bases and 0 bases respectively, with 10 bases between them. The length of the CDR3 is 13 residues. Germline loops: CDR1 GTSNPN, CDR2 SVGIG (reference sequence). The whole variable domain, remainder taken from reference TRBV30 and TRBJ2-3, is SQTIHQWPATLVQPVGSPLSLECTVEGTSNPNLYWYRQAAGRGLQLLFYSVGIGQISSEVPQNLSASRPQDRQFILSSKKLLLSDSGFYLCACAGASTDTQYFGPGTRLTVL.